These T cell receptor beta chains were read from a single sample in a study of cytomegalovirus exposure and HLA in healthy donors. Libraries were prepared by immunoSEQ multiplex PCR; TCRdb keeps only in-frame clonotypes and omits some of them. This sample has tens of thousands of clones, with approximately 71% found just once. The sample was PBMCs. Source of these receptors: a man between 50 and 59 years old in good health and CMV-seronegative. Each CDR3 is given with its conserved first and last residue. The order of the fields is D gene, J gene, V gene, clone size, CDR3 DNA, CDR3 protein. The D gene is left open where the match is weak. Expanded clones are given a class, and other clones once, few, many or no size at all.

.,TRBJ2-2,TRBV9,.,TGTGCCAGCAGCCGAGGGACTTTCGGGGAGCTGTTTTTT,CASSRGTFGELFF
.,TRBJ2-1,TRBV5-1,.,TGCGCCAGCAGCCCAGGGTGGCTCAATGAGCAGTTCTTC,CASSPGWLNEQFF
.,TRBJ1-5,TRBV29-1,once,TGCAGCGTAAGCCCGGGGTGGGATCAGCCCCAGCATTTT,CSVSPGWDQPQHF
.,TRBJ1-1,TRBV25-1,few,TGTGCCAGCAGTGAATATGGGGGGGTGACTGAAGCTTTCTTT,CASSEYGGVTEAFF
.,TRBJ1-1,TRBV2,.,TGTGCCAGCAGACCAGGGAACACTGAAGCTTTCTTT,CASRPGNTEAFF
.,TRBJ2-7,TRBV27,.,TGTGCCAGCAGTTTATGGCGGGGTCCCTACGAGCAGTACTTC,CASSLWRGPYEQYF
TRBD1,TRBJ1-5,TRBV29-1,.,TGCAGCGTCAGGGGGCCCAATCAGCCCCAGCATTTT,CSVRGPNQPQHF
.,TRBJ2-3,TRBV5-1,.,TGCGCCAGCAGCTCCCTTCGGGCAGATACGCAGTATTTT,CASSSLRADTQYF
.,TRBJ2-2,TRBV27,.,TGTGCCAGCAGTCCGACAGGTTTCGGTGTTACCACCGGGGAGCTGTTTTTT,CASSPTGFGVTTGELFF
TRBD2,TRBJ2-1,TRBV7-3,.,TGTGCCAGCAGCTTAACCATGTCTAGCGGGTACAATGAGCAGTTCTTC,CASSLTMSSGYNEQFF
.,TRBJ2-3,TRBV2,.,TGTGCCAGCAGTGGGCAGGGGTTCGCTACGCAGTATTTT,CASSGQGFATQYF
TRBD1,TRBJ2-4,TRBV10-3,.,TGTGCCATCAGTGACGCGTCCAGGGGGAAAAACATTCAGTACTTC,CAISDASRGKNIQYF
.,TRBJ1-5,TRBV25-1,few,TGTGCCAGCAGGGCCCCAGACAGAACGTATAGCAATCAGCCCCAGCATTTT,CASRAPDRTYSNQPQHF
.,TRBJ2-5,TRBV5-1,few,TGCGCCAGCAGCTGGGGGGGGCTCGAGACCCAGTACTTC,CASSWGGLETQYF
.,TRBJ1-1,TRBV19,.,TGTGCCAGTACAAACGAGGCAGGGCGTGCTAACACTGAAGCTTTCTTT,CASTNEAGRANTEAFF
TRBD2,TRBJ2-2,TRBV7-2,few,TGTGCCAGCAGCCCTACTAGCGGGGCGGGCACCGGGGAGCTGTTTTTT,CASSPTSGAGTGELFF
TRBD2,TRBJ2-2,TRBV5-6,.,TGTGCCAGCAGCTTGAGCTTAGCGGGAGTTTGGTCCGGGGAGCTGTTTTTT,CASSLSLAGVWSGELFF
.,TRBJ1-1,TRBV2,.,TGTGCCAGCAGTGCCGCACAGCCTAGGGGCACTGAAGCTTTCTTT,CASSAAQPRGTEAFF
.,TRBJ1-5,TRBV5-6,.,TGTGCCAGCAGCTTGGGCAGGGATCAGCCCCAGCATTTT,CASSLGRDQPQHF
TRBD1,TRBJ1-5,TRBV5-6,.,TGTGCCAGCAGCCTGGAGGGGGCGGACAATCAGCCCCAGCATTTT,CASSLEGADNQPQHF
.,TRBJ2-1,TRBV6-1,.,TGTGCCAGCAGTGAAGAGGACAGCTACGAGCAGTTCTTC,CASSEEDSYEQFF
TRBD2,TRBJ2-3,TRBV5-6,.,TGTGCCAGCAGTCCTCCCTCCTCTAGCGGGCGTCATACGCAGTATTTT,CASSPPSSSGRHTQYF
TRBD1,TRBJ1-4,TRBV5-1,once,TGCGCCAGCAGCCGGGACAGGTCCGCAACTAATGAAAAACTGTTTTTT,CASSRDRSATNEKLFF